Only one count was recorded for the clone carrying this T cell receptor beta chain. This CDR3 is built from 14 residues. In germline, CDR1 is DFQATT, CDR2 SNEGSKA (reference sequence). Trimming took 3 bases from V and 2 from J; bases not matched to a gene: 3. Primers used in a second PCR of roughly 6 to 12 cycles were a sample-barcoded 5' primer and a J-beta primer mix. The study obtained at least 3 million CDR3-containing paired-end reads from every sample. From the 5' RACE reads, TCRdb called clonotypes with MiXCR, one entry per CDR3 protein. The data hold roughly 800,000 distinct CDR3 sequences, with around 36% observed a single time. These data belong to a study of blood T cells in healthy people across ages.

Sequenced: blood. V gene TRBV20-1 combines with J gene TRBJ2-5; TRBD2 agrees at 10 bases. The receptor was isolated from a man aged 18-30 years in good health. CDR3 DNA sequence: TGCAGTGCTAGCCTAGCGGGAGTTCAAGAGACCCAGTACTTC. It encodes CSASLAGVQETQYF.